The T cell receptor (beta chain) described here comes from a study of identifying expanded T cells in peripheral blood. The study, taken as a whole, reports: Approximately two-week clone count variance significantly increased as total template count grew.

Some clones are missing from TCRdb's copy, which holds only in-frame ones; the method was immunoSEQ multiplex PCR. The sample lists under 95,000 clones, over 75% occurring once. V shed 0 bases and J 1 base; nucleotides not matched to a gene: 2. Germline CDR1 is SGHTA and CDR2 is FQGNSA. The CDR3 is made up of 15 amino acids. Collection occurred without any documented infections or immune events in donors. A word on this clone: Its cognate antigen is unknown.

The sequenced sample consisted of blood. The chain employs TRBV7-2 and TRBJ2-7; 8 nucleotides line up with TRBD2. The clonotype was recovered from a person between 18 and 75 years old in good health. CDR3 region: CASSLAGLGSYEQYF. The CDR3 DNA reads TGTGCCAGCAGCTTAGCGGGACTAGGTTCCTACGAGCAGTACTTC.